The rows below give T cell receptor beta chains drawn from one sample of a study of control samples from healthy donors and cancer patients. Here immunoSEQ multiplex PCR was the method, and the copy in TCRdb shows in-frame clones only, minus some. Here the sample spans 95,000 to 130,000 clones, around nine tenths being singletons. Sequencing input: blood. The receptors originated from a woman in her 70s in good health. The CDR3 runs from the conserved cysteine through the conserved F or W. Fields, in order: clone size, V gene, J gene, D gene, CDR3 DNA, CDR3 protein. D genes are given only for firm matches. Clone size is given for some rows only: seen once, a few or many times, or a class if the clone is expanded.

clone size: NA; V gene: TRBV27; J gene: TRBJ1-4; D gene: NA; CDR3 DNA: TGTGCCAGCAGTTTGGTGGGCAGGATTGGAGAAAAACTGTTTTTT; CDR3 protein: CASSLVGRIGEKLFF
clone size: NA; V gene: TRBV24-1; J gene: TRBJ2-5; D gene: TRBD2; CDR3 DNA: TGTGCCACCAGTGACCAGACTAGCGGGGGCCAAGAGACCCAGTACTTC; CDR3 protein: CATSDQTSGGQETQYF
clone size: NA; V gene: TRBV27; J gene: TRBJ1-1; D gene: TRBD1; CDR3 DNA: TGTGCCAGCATATTGAGACAGGGGGCTTCGACTGAAGCTTTCTTT; CDR3 protein: CASILRQGASTEAFF
clone size: NA; V gene: TRBV29-1; J gene: TRBJ1-4; D gene: TRBD1; CDR3 DNA: TGCAGCGCTGGACAGGGCGCCGGAAAACTGTTTTTT; CDR3 protein: CSAGQGAGKLFF
clone size: NA; V gene: TRBV10-3; J gene: TRBJ2-1; D gene: TRBD2; CDR3 DNA: TGTGCCATCAGCCCCCTTGCTAGCGGGGGAAACAATGAGCAGTTCTTC; CDR3 protein: CAISPLASGGNNEQFF
clone size: NA; V gene: TRBV5-4; J gene: TRBJ2-2; D gene: NA; CDR3 DNA: TGTGCCAGCAGCTTGGGTAGGAGAGCGAACACCGGGGAGCTGTTTTTT; CDR3 protein: CASSLGRRANTGELFF
clone size: NA; V gene: TRBV18; J gene: TRBJ2-7; D gene: TRBD2; CDR3 DNA: TGTGCCAGCTCACCTCTCCAGCCCAGGACTAGCGGGGGTTACGAGCAGTACTTC; CDR3 protein: CASSPLQPRTSGGYEQYF
clone size: NA; V gene: TRBV5-7; J gene: TRBJ2-7; D gene: NA; CDR3 DNA: TGTGCCAGCAGCTTGTCCCTCCGTATCGGCCGAGTTGAGTACGAGCAGTACTTC; CDR3 protein: CASSLSLRIGRVEYEQYF
clone size: NA; V gene: TRBV7-9; J gene: TRBJ1-4; D gene: TRBD1; CDR3 DNA: TGTGCCAGCAGCTTAAACCGGGACAGTGAAAAACTGTTTTTT; CDR3 protein: CASSLNRDSEKLFF
clone size: NA; V gene: TRBV7-9; J gene: TRBJ2-2; D gene: TRBD2; CDR3 DNA: TGTGCCAGCAGCCCCCGAGGGGACTATGGTTCCGGGGAGCTGTTTTTT; CDR3 protein: CASSPRGDYGSGELFF
clone size: NA; V gene: TRBV12-3/TRBV12-4; J gene: TRBJ2-3; D gene: NA; CDR3 DNA: TGTGCCAGCAGTTTTAGTGGCACAGATACGCAGTATTTT; CDR3 protein: CASSFSGTDTQYF
clone size: NA; V gene: TRBV5-1; J gene: TRBJ2-7; D gene: NA; CDR3 DNA: TGCGCCAGCAGCCCCGAATTGGGGGGAACGTCCTACGAGCAGTACTTC; CDR3 protein: CASSPELGGTSYEQYF
clone size: NA; V gene: TRBV4-2; J gene: TRBJ2-5; D gene: TRBD2; CDR3 DNA: TGTGCCAGCAGCCAGGCAACTAGCGGGGCCTCCCAAGAGACCCAGTACTTC; CDR3 protein: CASSQATSGASQETQYF
clone size: NA; V gene: TRBV11-2; J gene: TRBJ1-2; D gene: NA; CDR3 DNA: TGTGCCAGCAGCGACGGGGTCTATGGCTACACCTTC; CDR3 protein: CASSDGVYGYTF
clone size: NA; V gene: TRBV4-1; J gene: TRBJ2-5; D gene: NA; CDR3 DNA: TGCGCCAGCAGCCAAGAGGCCCTTGTAGAGACCCAGTACTTC; CDR3 protein: CASSQEALVETQYF
clone size: once; V gene: TRBV15; J gene: TRBJ2-2; D gene: NA; CDR3 DNA: TGTGCCACCAGCACCCCGAACACCGGGGAGCTGTTTTTT; CDR3 protein: CATSTPNTGELFF
clone size: NA; V gene: TRBV5-1; J gene: TRBJ2-2; D gene: NA; CDR3 DNA: TGCGCCAGCAGCTTGGGGCAGGTTAACACCGGGGAGCTGTTTTTT; CDR3 protein: CASSLGQVNTGELFF
clone size: NA; V gene: TRBV19; J gene: TRBJ1-5; D gene: NA; CDR3 DNA: TGTGCCAGTACCCCCCGGAGGGACATTAATCAGCCCCAGCATTTT; CDR3 protein: CASTPRRDINQPQHF
clone size: NA; V gene: TRBV7-8; J gene: TRBJ1-5; D gene: NA; CDR3 DNA: TGTGCCAGCAGCCGAGGGACCGCACTCGGCAATCAGCCCCAGCATTTT; CDR3 protein: CASSRGTALGNQPQHF
clone size: NA; V gene: TRBV5-6; J gene: TRBJ2-1; D gene: TRBD1; CDR3 DNA: TGTGCCAGCAGCTGGGACAGGGGGCAACTAGCCAATGAGCAGTTCTTC; CDR3 protein: CASSWDRGQLANEQFF
clone size: once; V gene: TRBV5-6; J gene: TRBJ1-1; D gene: NA; CDR3 DNA: TGTGCCAGCAGCTTTAACAGGGAAGAGAACACTGAAGCTTTCTTT; CDR3 protein: CASSFNREENTEAFF
clone size: NA; V gene: TRBV4-3; J gene: TRBJ2-6; D gene: NA; CDR3 DNA: TGCGCCAGCAGCCAAGATCGGTTGGGCTCTGGGGCCAACGTCCTGACTTTC; CDR3 protein: CASSQDRLGSGANVLTF
clone size: NA; V gene: TRBV7-9; J gene: TRBJ1-1; D gene: NA; CDR3 DNA: TGTGCCAGCAGCCGGGGGGAAGCTTTCTTT; CDR3 protein: CASSRGEAFF
clone size: once; V gene: TRBV2; J gene: TRBJ1-4; D gene: TRBD1; CDR3 DNA: TGTGCCAGCAGCGTACAGGGGCCGGCAGAAAAACTGTTTTTT; CDR3 protein: CASSVQGPAEKLFF
clone size: NA; V gene: TRBV5-5; J gene: TRBJ2-5; D gene: NA; CDR3 DNA: TGTGCCAGCAGCCACCAGGCGGGTAACCAGTACTTC; CDR3 protein: CASSHQAGNQYF
clone size: NA; V gene: TRBV6-2/TRBV6-3; J gene: TRBJ1-5; D gene: NA; CDR3 DNA: TGTGCCAGCAGTTACTACCGGGACGATCAGCCCCAGCATTTT; CDR3 protein: CASSYYRDDQPQHF
clone size: NA; V gene: TRBV5-4; J gene: TRBJ1-1; D gene: NA; CDR3 DNA: TGTGCCAGCACCATAACGGGGATGACTGAAGCTTTCTTT; CDR3 protein: CASTITGMTEAFF
clone size: few; V gene: TRBV7-8; J gene: TRBJ2-1; D gene: NA; CDR3 DNA: TGTGCCAGCAGCTTAGCAGCGACAGCTGTAGGGTCCTACAATGAGCAGTTCTTC; CDR3 protein: CASSLAATAVGSYNEQFF
clone size: NA; V gene: TRBV5-1; J gene: TRBJ1-5; D gene: NA; CDR3 DNA: TGCGCCAGAAAGAGGGGGGGCAATCAGCCCCAGCATTTT; CDR3 protein: CARKRGGNQPQHF
clone size: NA; V gene: TRBV19; J gene: TRBJ2-2; D gene: TRBD1; CDR3 DNA: TGTGCCACCCGGGCGGGACAGGGGGTCACCGGGGAGCTGTTTTTT; CDR3 protein: CATRAGQGVTGELFF
clone size: NA; V gene: TRBV9; J gene: TRBJ2-6; D gene: NA; CDR3 DNA: TGTGCCAGCAGTAACATCCAGGGGAACGGGGCCAACGTCCTGACTTTC; CDR3 protein: CASSNIQGNGANVLTF
clone size: NA; V gene: TRBV2; J gene: TRBJ1-1; D gene: NA; CDR3 DNA: TGTGCCAGCAGACACTCCGGAGCCTTCGATTCTGAAGCTTTCTTT; CDR3 protein: CASRHSGAFDSEAFF
clone size: NA; V gene: TRBV15; J gene: TRBJ2-5; D gene: NA; CDR3 DNA: TGTGCCACCAGCAGGCCGGGGGAGGCCCAGTACTTC; CDR3 protein: CATSRPGEAQYF
clone size: NA; V gene: TRBV5-6; J gene: TRBJ2-1; D gene: TRBD2; CDR3 DNA: TGTGCCACCTCCGGGACTAGCTACAATGAGCAGTTCTTC; CDR3 protein: CATSGTSYNEQFF
clone size: NA; V gene: TRBV7-2; J gene: TRBJ2-2; D gene: NA; CDR3 DNA: TGTGCCAGCAGCTCCCCGGGCACCGGGGAGCTGTTTTTT; CDR3 protein: CASSSPGTGELFF
clone size: NA; V gene: TRBV21-1; J gene: TRBJ2-2; D gene: NA; CDR3 DNA: TGTGCCAGCAGCACGACTAGCGGGGGGGCGATCGGGGAGCTGTTTTTT; CDR3 protein: CASSTTSGGAIGELFF
clone size: NA; V gene: TRBV5-8; J gene: TRBJ2-3; D gene: NA; CDR3 DNA: TGTGCCAGCAGCTCCGGGGACTTCGCGAGCACAGATACGCAGTATTTT; CDR3 protein: CASSSGDFASTDTQYF
clone size: NA; V gene: TRBV7-3; J gene: TRBJ2-1; D gene: NA; CDR3 DNA: TGTGCCAGCAGCTTAGATGGGGGGAGCTCCTACAATGAGCAGTTCTTC; CDR3 protein: CASSLDGGSSYNEQFF
clone size: NA; V gene: TRBV7-6; J gene: TRBJ2-7; D gene: NA; CDR3 DNA: TGTGCCAGCAGCTTGATTGGGAGCGAGCAGTACTTC; CDR3 protein: CASSLIGSEQYF
clone size: NA; V gene: TRBV19; J gene: TRBJ2-2; D gene: NA; CDR3 DNA: TGTGCCAGTAGTATGGGGGATGTCACCGGGGAGCTGTTTTTT; CDR3 protein: CASSMGDVTGELFF
clone size: NA; V gene: TRBV5-4; J gene: TRBJ1-1; D gene: NA; CDR3 DNA: TGTGCCAGCAGCTTGGGCGGCACGCTTGGCCTTGAAGCTTTCTTT; CDR3 protein: CASSLGGTLGLEAFF
clone size: NA; V gene: TRBV6-4; J gene: TRBJ1-4; D gene: NA; CDR3 DNA: TGTGCCAGCACCCTAGCCCCTAGTGCAACTAATGAAAAACTGTTTTTT; CDR3 protein: CASTLAPSATNEKLFF
clone size: once; V gene: TRBV9; J gene: TRBJ1-4; D gene: NA; CDR3 DNA: TGTGCCAGCAGCTCCGGGGCGGAGGAAAAACTGTTTTTT; CDR3 protein: CASSSGAEEKLFF
clone size: NA; V gene: TRBV4-1; J gene: TRBJ1-5; D gene: NA; CDR3 DNA: TGCGCCAGCAGCCAAGGGCTTCAGCAGGAGCCCAATCAGCCCCAGCATTTT; CDR3 protein: CASSQGLQQEPNQPQHF
clone size: NA; V gene: TRBV3-1/TRBV3-2; J gene: TRBJ2-5; D gene: NA; CDR3 DNA: TGTGCCAGCAGCCGCAACGGGGGAGAGACCCAGTACTTC; CDR3 protein: CASSRNGGETQYF
clone size: NA; V gene: TRBV27; J gene: TRBJ2-2; D gene: NA; CDR3 DNA: TGTGCCAGCAGTGCCTGGGGAAACACCGGGGAGCTGTTTTTT; CDR3 protein: CASSAWGNTGELFF
clone size: NA; V gene: TRBV5-1; J gene: TRBJ1-5; D gene: NA; CDR3 DNA: TGCGCCAGCAGCCAGGGAACGGGCAATCAGCCCCAGCATTTT; CDR3 protein: CASSQGTGNQPQHF
clone size: NA; V gene: TRBV4-3; J gene: TRBJ2-2; D gene: NA; CDR3 DNA: TGCGCCAGCAGCCAAGGGGCACAGGGTGGAACCGGGGAGCTGTTTTTT; CDR3 protein: CASSQGAQGGTGELFF